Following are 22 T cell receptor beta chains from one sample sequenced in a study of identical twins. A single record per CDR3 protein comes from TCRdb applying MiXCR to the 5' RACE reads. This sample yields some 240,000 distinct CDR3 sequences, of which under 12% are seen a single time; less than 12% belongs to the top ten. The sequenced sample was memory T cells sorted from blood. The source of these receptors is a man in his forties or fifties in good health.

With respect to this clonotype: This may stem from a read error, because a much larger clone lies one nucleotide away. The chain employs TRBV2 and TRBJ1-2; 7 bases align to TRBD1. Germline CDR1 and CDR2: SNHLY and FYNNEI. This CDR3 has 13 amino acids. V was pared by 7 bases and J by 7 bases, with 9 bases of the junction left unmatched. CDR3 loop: CASTPDRSCGYTF. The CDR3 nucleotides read TGTGCCAGCACCCCGGACAGGAGCTGTGGCTACACCTTC.

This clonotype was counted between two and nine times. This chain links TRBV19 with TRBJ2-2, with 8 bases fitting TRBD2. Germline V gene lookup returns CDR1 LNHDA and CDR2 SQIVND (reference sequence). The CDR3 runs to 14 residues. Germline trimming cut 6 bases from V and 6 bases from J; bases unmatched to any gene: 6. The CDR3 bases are TGTGCCAGTAGAGGGACTAGGAATTCCGGGGAGCTGTTTTTT. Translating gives CASRGTRNSGELFF.

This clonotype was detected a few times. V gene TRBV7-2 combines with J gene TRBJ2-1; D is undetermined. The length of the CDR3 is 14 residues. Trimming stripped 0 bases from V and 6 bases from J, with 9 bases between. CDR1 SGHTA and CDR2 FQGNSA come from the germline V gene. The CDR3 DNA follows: TGTGCCAGCAGCTTAGCTCGCGTGGGCAATGAGCAGTTCTTC. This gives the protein CASSLARVGNEQFF.

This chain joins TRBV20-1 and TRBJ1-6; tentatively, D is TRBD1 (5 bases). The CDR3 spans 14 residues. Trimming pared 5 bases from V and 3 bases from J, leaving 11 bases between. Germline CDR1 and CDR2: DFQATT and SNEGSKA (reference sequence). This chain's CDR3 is CSAFGGGYNSPLHF. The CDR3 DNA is TGCAGTGCTTTCGGGGGGGGCTATAATTCACCCCTCCACTTT.

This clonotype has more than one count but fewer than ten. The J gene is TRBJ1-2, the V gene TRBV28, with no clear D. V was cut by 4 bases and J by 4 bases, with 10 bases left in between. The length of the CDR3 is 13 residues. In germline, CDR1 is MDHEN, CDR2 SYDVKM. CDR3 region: CASSSREIYGYTF. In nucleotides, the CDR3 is TGTGCCAGCAGTTCCCGGGAGATCTATGGCTACACCTTC.

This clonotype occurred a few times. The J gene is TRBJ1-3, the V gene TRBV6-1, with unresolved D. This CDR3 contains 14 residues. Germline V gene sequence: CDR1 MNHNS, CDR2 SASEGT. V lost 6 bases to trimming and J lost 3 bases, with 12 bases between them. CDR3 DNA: TGTGCCAGCAGACGGGAATTTCGTGGAAACACCATATATTTT. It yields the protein CASRREFRGNTIYF.

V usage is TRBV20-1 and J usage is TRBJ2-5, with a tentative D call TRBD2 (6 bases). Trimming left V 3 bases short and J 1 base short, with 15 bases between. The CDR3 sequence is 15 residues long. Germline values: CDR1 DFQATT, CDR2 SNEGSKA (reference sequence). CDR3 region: CSASIAGRGQETQYF. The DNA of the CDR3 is TGCAGTGCTAGTATTGCCGGGAGAGGCCAAGAGACCCAGTACTTC.

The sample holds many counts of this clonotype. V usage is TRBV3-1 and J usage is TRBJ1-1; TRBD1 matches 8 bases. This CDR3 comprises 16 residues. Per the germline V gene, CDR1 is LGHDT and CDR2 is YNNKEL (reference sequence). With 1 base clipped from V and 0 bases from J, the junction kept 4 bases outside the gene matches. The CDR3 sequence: CASSQAQGALNTEAFF. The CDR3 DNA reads TGTGCCAGCAGCCAAGCGCAGGGGGCATTGAACACTGAAGCTTTCTTT.

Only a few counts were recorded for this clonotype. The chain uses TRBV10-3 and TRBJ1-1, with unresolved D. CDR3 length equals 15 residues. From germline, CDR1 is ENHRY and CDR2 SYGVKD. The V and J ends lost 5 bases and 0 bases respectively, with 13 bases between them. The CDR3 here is CAISQFQEMNTEAFF. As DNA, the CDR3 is TGTGCCATCAGTCAGTTCCAGGAGATGAACACTGAAGCTTTCTTT.

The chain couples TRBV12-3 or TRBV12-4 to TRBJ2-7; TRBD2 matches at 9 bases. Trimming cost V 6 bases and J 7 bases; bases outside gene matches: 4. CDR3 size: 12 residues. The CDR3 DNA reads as TGTGCCAGCAGCCCAGGACTAGCGGAGCAGTACTTC. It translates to CASSPGLAEQYF.

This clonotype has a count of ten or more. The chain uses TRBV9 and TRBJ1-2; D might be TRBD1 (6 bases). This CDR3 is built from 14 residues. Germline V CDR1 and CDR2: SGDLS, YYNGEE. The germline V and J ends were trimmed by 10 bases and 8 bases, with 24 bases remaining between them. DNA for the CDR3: TGTGCCGGAGGGGGGGTGGCGTTGGGGCGAGGCTACACCTTC. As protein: CAGGGVALGRGYTF.

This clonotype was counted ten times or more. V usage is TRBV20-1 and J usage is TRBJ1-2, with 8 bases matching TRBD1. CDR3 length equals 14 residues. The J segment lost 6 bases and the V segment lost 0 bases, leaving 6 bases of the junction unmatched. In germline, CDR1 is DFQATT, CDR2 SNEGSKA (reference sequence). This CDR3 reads CSARDGRGPNGYTF. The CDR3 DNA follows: TGCAGTGCTAGAGATGGCAGGGGGCCTAATGGCTACACCTTC.

In nucleotides, the CDR3 is TGCGCCAGCAACTTAGGCACAGGGCCCAATCAGCCCCAGCATTTT. It translates to CASNLGTGPNQPQHF. The chain joins TRBV5-1 to TRBJ1-5; a weak D match, TRBD1 (6 bases). CDR1 SGHRS and CDR2 YFSETQ come from the germline V gene. With 6 bases removed from V and 3 bases from J, the gap between germline ends came to 16 bases. The CDR3 is made up of 15 amino acids.

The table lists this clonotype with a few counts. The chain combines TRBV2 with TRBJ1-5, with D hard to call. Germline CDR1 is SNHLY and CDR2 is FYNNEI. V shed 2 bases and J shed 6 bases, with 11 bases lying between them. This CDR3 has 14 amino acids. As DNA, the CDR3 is TGTGCCAGCAGTGAAAGGGCAGTTGGTCAGCCCCAGCATTTT. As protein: CASSERAVGQPQHF.

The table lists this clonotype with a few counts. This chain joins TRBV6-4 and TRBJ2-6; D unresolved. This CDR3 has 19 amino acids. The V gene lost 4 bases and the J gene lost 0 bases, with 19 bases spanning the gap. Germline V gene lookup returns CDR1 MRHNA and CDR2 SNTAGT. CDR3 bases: TGTGCCAGCAGTGCTCTACAGACACGAACCTACTCTGGGGCCAACGTCCTGACTTTC. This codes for CASSALQTRTYSGANVLTF.

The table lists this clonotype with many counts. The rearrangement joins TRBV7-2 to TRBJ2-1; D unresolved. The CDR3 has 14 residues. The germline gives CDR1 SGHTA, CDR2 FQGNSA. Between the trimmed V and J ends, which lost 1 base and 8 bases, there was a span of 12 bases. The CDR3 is CASSLVPRFDEQFF. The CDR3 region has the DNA TGTGCCAGCAGCTTAGTACCCAGGTTCGATGAGCAGTTCTTC.

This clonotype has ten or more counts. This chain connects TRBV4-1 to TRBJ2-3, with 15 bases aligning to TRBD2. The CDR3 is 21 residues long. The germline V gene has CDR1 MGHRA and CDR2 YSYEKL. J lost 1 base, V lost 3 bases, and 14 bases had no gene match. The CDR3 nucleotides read TGCGCCAGCAGCCACCGGGCACCGGGACTAGCGGGGGGTAGAGGCACAGATACGCAGTATTTT. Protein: CASSHRAPGLAGGRGTDTQYF.

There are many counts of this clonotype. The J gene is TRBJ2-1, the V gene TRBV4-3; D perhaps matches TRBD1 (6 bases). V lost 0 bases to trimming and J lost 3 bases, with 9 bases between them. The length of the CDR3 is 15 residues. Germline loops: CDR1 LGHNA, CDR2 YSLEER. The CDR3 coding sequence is TGCGCCAGCAGCCAAGAAGAGGGGGACTACAATGAGCAGTTCTTC. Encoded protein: CASSQEEGDYNEQFF.

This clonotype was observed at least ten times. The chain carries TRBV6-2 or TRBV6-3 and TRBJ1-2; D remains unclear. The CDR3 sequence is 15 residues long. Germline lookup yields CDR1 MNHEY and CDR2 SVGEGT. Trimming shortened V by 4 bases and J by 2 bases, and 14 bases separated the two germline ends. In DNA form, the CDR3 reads TGTGCCAGCAGTTTACCTGAGGCGGGGAACTATGGCTACACCTTC. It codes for CASSLPEAGNYGYTF.

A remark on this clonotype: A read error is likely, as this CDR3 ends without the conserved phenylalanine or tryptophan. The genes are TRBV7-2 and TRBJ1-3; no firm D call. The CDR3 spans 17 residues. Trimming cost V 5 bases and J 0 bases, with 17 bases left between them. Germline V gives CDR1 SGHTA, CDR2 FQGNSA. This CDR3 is CASSPRTGPRSGNTIYI. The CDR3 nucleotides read TGTGCCAGCAGCCCCCGGACCGGGCCTCGCTCTGGAAACACCATATATATT.

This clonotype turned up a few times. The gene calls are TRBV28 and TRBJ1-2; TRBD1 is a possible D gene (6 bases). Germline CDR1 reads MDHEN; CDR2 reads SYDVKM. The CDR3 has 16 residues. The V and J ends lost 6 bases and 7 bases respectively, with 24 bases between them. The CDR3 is CASSPGWGAQGPGYTF. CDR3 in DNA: TGTGCCAGCAGCCCCGGATGGGGGGCTCAGGGTCCTGGCTACACCTTC.

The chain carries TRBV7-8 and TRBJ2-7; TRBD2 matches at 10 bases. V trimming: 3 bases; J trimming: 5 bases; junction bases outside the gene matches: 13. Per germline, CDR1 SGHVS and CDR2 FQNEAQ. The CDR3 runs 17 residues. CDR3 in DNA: TGTGCCAGCAGCTTGCTAGCGGGGGCCGTGGCGGGTAACGAGCAGTACTTC. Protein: CASSLLAGAVAGNEQYF.